Listed below are T cell receptor beta chains from one sample, sequenced in a study of breast tumors, draining lymph nodes, adjacent tissues. MiXCR, applied by TCRdb to the multiplex PCR reads, yields one record per CDR3 protein. The sample records some 250,000 distinct CDR3 sequences, roughly a third being singletons. Source material: axillary lymph node tissue. These receptors all stem from a female donor with breast cancer. Some clones in this sample may be carry-over from other donors' samples. The CDR3 runs from the conserved cysteine through the conserved F or W. Fields, in order: CDR3 length, clone size, D gene, V gene, J gene, CDR3 protein, CDR3 DNA. A D gene is named only where the DNA matches it firmly. Clone sizes are given selectively: once, few, many, or a class where the clone is expanded.

CDR3 length: 16
clone size: few
D gene: TRBD1
V gene: TRBV19
J gene: TRBJ2-1
CDR3 protein: CASSILRDRGYNEQFF
CDR3 DNA: TGTGCCAGTAGTATCCTCCGGGACAGGGGCTACAATGAGCAGTTCTTC

CDR3 length: 13
clone size: NA
D gene: NA
V gene: TRBV2
J gene: TRBJ1-3
CDR3 protein: CASRSGGQNTIYF
CDR3 DNA: TGTGCCAGTAGGAGCGGGGGCCAGAACACCATATATTTT

CDR3 length: 17
clone size: many
D gene: TRBD1
V gene: TRBV10-3
J gene: TRBJ2-5
CDR3 protein: CAISDLRDRGTKETQYF
CDR3 DNA: TGTGCCATCAGTGATCTTAGGGACAGGGGAACTAAAGAGACCCAGTACTTC

CDR3 length: 16
clone size: many
D gene: TRBD2
V gene: TRBV19
J gene: TRBJ2-5
CDR3 protein: CASSILSGGRRETQYF
CDR3 DNA: TGTGCCAGTAGTATACTTAGCGGGGGGCGGAGAGAGACCCAGTACTTC

CDR3 length: 18
clone size: NA
D gene: NA
V gene: TRBV5-6
J gene: TRBJ1-2
CDR3 protein: CASSSQNAGGESDYGYTF
CDR3 DNA: TGTGCCAGCAGCTCCCAGAATGCCGGGGGGGAATCGGACTATGGCTACACCTTC

CDR3 length: 14
clone size: many
D gene: NA
V gene: TRBV11-3
J gene: TRBJ1-2
CDR3 protein: CASSFGGAVGGYTF
CDR3 DNA: TGTGCCAGCAGCTTCGGGGGGGCTGTGGGTGGCTACACCTTC

CDR3 length: 16
clone size: NA
D gene: TRBD1
V gene: TRBV6-5
J gene: TRBJ1-2
CDR3 protein: CASSYTWDRGSYGYTF
CDR3 DNA: TGTGCCAGCAGTTACACCTGGGACAGGGGCTCCTATGGCTACACCTTC

CDR3 length: 14
clone size: many
D gene: NA
V gene: TRBV7-3
J gene: TRBJ2-5
CDR3 protein: CASRIDGRKETQYF
CDR3 DNA: TGTGCCAGCCGAATAGACGGGAGAAAGGAGACCCAGTACTTC

CDR3 length: 14
clone size: few
D gene: NA
V gene: TRBV18
J gene: TRBJ1-2
CDR3 protein: CASSRAGYNYGYTF
CDR3 DNA: TGTGCCAGCTCAAGAGCTGGCTACAACTATGGCTACACCTTC

CDR3 length: 14
clone size: NA
D gene: TRBD1
V gene: TRBV20-1
J gene: TRBJ1-2
CDR3 protein: CSAGMGQGARGYTF
CDR3 DNA: TGCAGTGCTGGAATGGGACAGGGGGCGAGGGGCTACACCTTC

CDR3 length: 15
clone size: many
D gene: NA
V gene: TRBV9
J gene: TRBJ1-2
CDR3 protein: CASSVASSVNYGYTF
CDR3 DNA: TGTGCCAGCAGCGTAGCTTCTTCGGTGAACTATGGCTACACCTTC

CDR3 length: 14
clone size: many
D gene: NA
V gene: TRBV7-3
J gene: TRBJ2-1
CDR3 protein: CASSLKAPGGEQFF
CDR3 DNA: TGTGCCAGCAGCTTAAAAGCGCCCGGCGGAGAGCAGTTCTTC

CDR3 length: 16
clone size: NA
D gene: TRBD1
V gene: TRBV20-1
J gene: TRBJ1-2
CDR3 protein: CSARDRLGDSLYGYTF
CDR3 DNA: TGCAGTGCTAGAGATAGATTGGGGGACAGCCTCTATGGCTACACCTTC

CDR3 length: 13
clone size: NA
D gene: NA
V gene: TRBV25-1
J gene: TRBJ1-2
CDR3 protein: CASRESYNEGYTF
CDR3 DNA: TGTGCCAGCAGAGAAAGTTACAACGAGGGCTACACCTTC

CDR3 length: 15
clone size: NA
D gene: TRBD2
V gene: TRBV20-1
J gene: TRBJ2-7
CDR3 protein: CSAPGLAGPAYEQYF
CDR3 DNA: TGCAGTGCGCCCGGACTAGCGGGACCTGCCTACGAGCAGTACTTC

CDR3 length: 13
clone size: NA
D gene: NA
V gene: TRBV2
J gene: TRBJ2-5
CDR3 protein: CASSGERPETQYF
CDR3 DNA: TGTGCCAGCAGTGGGGAGAGGCCGGAGACCCAGTACTTC

CDR3 length: 15
clone size: NA
D gene: TRBD1
V gene: TRBV15
J gene: TRBJ1-5
CDR3 protein: CATTSDGTGGQPQHF
CDR3 DNA: TGTGCCACCACCAGTGATGGGACAGGGGGGCAGCCCCAGCATTTT

CDR3 length: 15
clone size: few
D gene: TRBD1
V gene: TRBV11-3
J gene: TRBJ2-2
CDR3 protein: CASSPGQFSTGELFF
CDR3 DNA: TGTGCCAGCAGCCCGGGACAGTTCTCCACCGGGGAGCTGTTTTTT

CDR3 length: 13
clone size: NA
D gene: NA
V gene: TRBV20-1
J gene: TRBJ2-7
CDR3 protein: CSALAENSYAQYF
CDR3 DNA: TGCAGTGCCTTAGCGGAAAACTCCTACGCGCAGTACTTC

CDR3 length: 15
clone size: many
D gene: NA
V gene: TRBV19
J gene: TRBJ1-2
CDR3 protein: CASNTIHRQTYGYTF
CDR3 DNA: TGTGCCAGTAACACTATCCACCGACAGACCTATGGCTACACCTTC

CDR3 length: 18
clone size: many
D gene: TRBD2
V gene: TRBV11-2
J gene: TRBJ2-6
CDR3 protein: CASSLGGGFSPGANVLTF
CDR3 DNA: TGTGCCAGCAGCTTGGGGGGGGGATTTAGCCCTGGGGCCAACGTCCTGACTTTC

CDR3 length: 15
clone size: many
D gene: NA
V gene: TRBV7-2
J gene: TRBJ1-4
CDR3 protein: CASSLAGATNEKLFF
CDR3 DNA: TGTGCCAGCAGCTTAGCTGGTGCAACTAATGAAAAACTGTTTTTT

CDR3 length: 13
clone size: NA
D gene: NA
V gene: TRBV5-1
J gene: TRBJ1-6
CDR3 protein: CASSLRGNSPLHF
CDR3 DNA: TGTGCCAGCAGCTTGAGGGGTAATTCGCCCCTCCACTTT

CDR3 length: 15
clone size: NA
D gene: NA
V gene: TRBV10-2
J gene: TRBJ1-5
CDR3 protein: CASSESMAGNQPQHF
CDR3 DNA: TGCGCCAGCAGTGAGTCGATGGCAGGGAATCAGCCCCAGCATTTT

CDR3 length: 15
clone size: many
D gene: NA
V gene: TRBV7-2
J gene: TRBJ2-5
CDR3 protein: CASSLGLTQQETQYF
CDR3 DNA: TGTGCCAGCAGCTTAGGACTCACCCAACAAGAGACCCAGTACTTC

CDR3 length: 13
clone size: many
D gene: NA
V gene: TRBV7-3
J gene: TRBJ2-5
CDR3 protein: CASSLTVWETQYF
CDR3 DNA: TGTGCCAGCAGCTTAACAGTTTGGGAGACCCAGTACTTC

CDR3 length: 16
clone size: few
D gene: TRBD2
V gene: TRBV5-4
J gene: TRBJ2-2
CDR3 protein: CASSLKRGGRAGELFF
CDR3 DNA: TGTGCCAGCAGCTTGAAACGGGGGGGGCGCGCCGGGGAGCTGTTTTTT

CDR3 length: 14
clone size: many
D gene: NA
V gene: TRBV5-5
J gene: TRBJ1-4
CDR3 protein: CASSRGGYNEKLFF
CDR3 DNA: TGTGCCAGCAGCAGGGGGGGATATAATGAAAAACTGTTTTTT

CDR3 length: 16
clone size: few
D gene: NA
V gene: TRBV27
J gene: TRBJ1-6
CDR3 protein: CASSLGGRLGDSPLHF
CDR3 DNA: TGTGCCAGCAGTTTAGGAGGCAGGCTTGGCGATTCACCCCTCCACTTT

CDR3 length: 14
clone size: few
D gene: TRBD1
V gene: TRBV27
J gene: TRBJ2-3
CDR3 protein: CASRPGTGPVLSDF
CDR3 DNA: TGTGCCAGCAGGCCCGGGACAGGGCCCGTCCTTAGCGATTTT

CDR3 length: 13
clone size: few
D gene: TRBD2
V gene: TRBV29-1
J gene: TRBJ2-1
CDR3 protein: CSVPVRGANEQFF
CDR3 DNA: TGCAGCGTGCCGGTGCGGGGGGCCAATGAGCAGTTCTTC

CDR3 length: 16
clone size: many
D gene: TRBD1
V gene: TRBV9
J gene: TRBJ1-6
CDR3 protein: CASSSLPGQGASPLHF
CDR3 DNA: TGTGCCAGCAGCTCCCTCCCGGGACAGGGGGCTTCACCCCTCCACTTT

CDR3 length: 16
clone size: many
D gene: TRBD2
V gene: TRBV7-9
J gene: TRBJ2-3
CDR3 protein: CASSLFGGGSTDTQYF
CDR3 DNA: TGTGCCAGCAGCTTATTCGGGGGGGGAAGCACAGATACGCAGTATTTT

CDR3 length: 18
clone size: NA
D gene: TRBD1
V gene: TRBV7-8
J gene: TRBJ2-6
CDR3 protein: CASSHRTGLSSGANVLTF
CDR3 DNA: TGTGCCAGCAGCCACCGGACAGGGCTAAGCTCTGGGGCCAACGTCCTGACTTTC

CDR3 length: 13
clone size: NA
D gene: TRBD2
V gene: TRBV24-1
J gene: TRBJ2-1
CDR3 protein: CARGLAAYNEQFF
CDR3 DNA: TGTGCCAGGGGACTAGCGGCTTACAATGAGCAGTTCTTC

CDR3 length: 12
clone size: many
D gene: NA
V gene: TRBV6-1
J gene: TRBJ1-5
CDR3 protein: CASSELRQPQHF
CDR3 DNA: TGTGCCAGCAGTGAACTTAGGCAGCCCCAGCATTTT

CDR3 length: 15
clone size: NA
D gene: TRBD2
V gene: TRBV6-4
J gene: TRBJ2-3
CDR3 protein: CASSPSSGRADTQYF
CDR3 DNA: TGTGCCAGCAGTCCGTCTAGCGGGAGGGCAGATACGCAGTATTTT

CDR3 length: 16
clone size: many
D gene: TRBD2
V gene: TRBV20-1
J gene: TRBJ2-1
CDR3 protein: CSARARTSGTRGEQFF
CDR3 DNA: TGCAGTGCTAGAGCCCGGACTAGCGGGACCCGCGGTGAGCAGTTCTTC

CDR3 length: 15
clone size: NA
D gene: TRBD1
V gene: TRBV28
J gene: TRBJ2-3
CDR3 protein: CAISNRGLGTDTQYF
CDR3 DNA: TGTGCCATTTCGAACAGGGGCCTAGGCACAGATACGCAGTATTTT

CDR3 length: 15
clone size: many
D gene: TRBD2
V gene: TRBV10-3
J gene: TRBJ2-1
CDR3 protein: CATPHSGRAYNEQFF
CDR3 DNA: TGTGCCACCCCTCATAGCGGGAGAGCCTACAATGAGCAGTTCTTC

CDR3 length: 15
clone size: many
D gene: NA
V gene: TRBV4-1
J gene: TRBJ2-3
CDR3 protein: CASSQGLAYTDTQYF
CDR3 DNA: TGCGCCAGCAGCCAAGGTCTAGCTTACACAGATACGCAGTATTTT

CDR3 length: 19
clone size: NA
D gene: NA
V gene: TRBV25-1
J gene: TRBJ2-2
CDR3 protein: CASSARDLGRGPNTGELFF
CDR3 DNA: TGTGCCAGCAGTGCTAGAGATTTGGGCAGGGGACCTAACACCGGGGAGCTGTTTTTT

CDR3 length: 13
clone size: few
D gene: NA
V gene: TRBV6-1
J gene: TRBJ1-4
CDR3 protein: CASSGQGREKLFF
CDR3 DNA: TGTGCCAGCAGTGGGCAGGGCAGGGAAAAACTGTTTTTT

CDR3 length: 15
clone size: many
D gene: NA
V gene: TRBV5-6
J gene: TRBJ2-1
CDR3 protein: CASSLAEGPGNEQFF
CDR3 DNA: TGTGCCAGCAGCTTGGCTGAGGGGCCGGGCAATGAGCAGTTCTTC

CDR3 length: 15
clone size: many
D gene: TRBD1
V gene: TRBV4-2
J gene: TRBJ1-5
CDR3 protein: CASSLQGRPNQPQHF
CDR3 DNA: TGTGCCAGCAGCCTACAGGGGAGGCCCAATCAGCCCCAGCATTTT

CDR3 length: 14
clone size: many
D gene: TRBD1
V gene: TRBV20-1
J gene: TRBJ2-7
CDR3 protein: CSATRQGATNEQYF
CDR3 DNA: TGCAGTGCAACCAGACAGGGGGCTACGAACGAGCAGTACTTC

CDR3 length: 12
clone size: many
D gene: NA
V gene: TRBV20-1
J gene: TRBJ2-3
CDR3 protein: CSAPSRYDTQYF
CDR3 DNA: TGCAGTGCTCCGTCTAGGTACGATACGCAGTATTTT

CDR3 length: 15
clone size: many
D gene: NA
V gene: TRBV24-1
J gene: TRBJ2-1
CDR3 protein: CATSDFLGGGREQFF
CDR3 DNA: TGTGCCACCAGTGATTTCTTGGGGGGGGGCAGGGAGCAGTTCTTC

CDR3 length: 14
clone size: few
D gene: TRBD2
V gene: TRBV28
J gene: TRBJ2-3
CDR3 protein: CASSGGGVTDTQYF
CDR3 DNA: TGTGCCAGCTCCGGCGGGGGGGTCACAGATACGCAGTATTTT

CDR3 length: 14
clone size: NA
D gene: TRBD2
V gene: TRBV11-3
J gene: TRBJ2-1
CDR3 protein: CASRTTGRGSEQFF
CDR3 DNA: TGTGCCAGCAGGACCACGGGGAGGGGTAGTGAGCAGTTCTTC

CDR3 length: 20
clone size: many
D gene: TRBD1
V gene: TRBV6-6
J gene: TRBJ2-6
CDR3 protein: CASSLSLGGQEPSGANVLTF
CDR3 DNA: TGTGCCAGCAGTTTATCTCTGGGGGGACAGGAACCCTCTGGGGCCAACGTCCTGACTTTC

CDR3 length: 15
clone size: many
D gene: TRBD2
V gene: TRBV4-2
J gene: TRBJ2-7
CDR3 protein: CASSQDLAGLYEQYF
CDR3 DNA: TGTGCCAGCAGCCAAGATCTAGCGGGGCTCTACGAGCAGTACTTC

CDR3 length: 17
clone size: many
D gene: TRBD1
V gene: TRBV12-3/TRBV12-4
J gene: TRBJ1-2
CDR3 protein: CASSRSGTGLTLSGYTF
CDR3 DNA: TGTGCCAGCAGCCGATCCGGGACAGGGTTAACGCTATCCGGCTACACCTTC

CDR3 length: 15
clone size: many
D gene: TRBD1
V gene: TRBV9
J gene: TRBJ2-1
CDR3 protein: CASSTGQSSYNEQFF
CDR3 DNA: TGTGCCAGCAGCACGGGACAGAGCTCCTACAATGAGCAGTTCTTC

CDR3 length: 15
clone size: NA
D gene: TRBD1
V gene: TRBV20-1
J gene: TRBJ1-2
CDR3 protein: CSARITGTGGYGYTF
CDR3 DNA: TGCAGTGCTAGGATCACCGGGACAGGGGGGTATGGCTACACCTTC

CDR3 length: 12
clone size: NA
D gene: NA
V gene: TRBV20-1
J gene: TRBJ2-3
CDR3 protein: CSAKPGTDTQYF
CDR3 DNA: TGCAGTGCTAAGCCGGGCACAGATACGCAGTATTTT

CDR3 length: 13
clone size: many
D gene: NA
V gene: TRBV6-6
J gene: TRBJ1-2
CDR3 protein: CASSQTPNYGYTF
CDR3 DNA: TGTGCCAGCAGTCAGACACCGAACTATGGCTACACCTTC

CDR3 length: 14
clone size: many
D gene: TRBD1
V gene: TRBV9
J gene: TRBJ2-2
CDR3 protein: CASSEGQGTGELFF
CDR3 DNA: TGTGCCAGCAGCGAAGGACAGGGCACCGGGGAGCTGTTTTTT

CDR3 length: 16
clone size: few
D gene: TRBD2
V gene: TRBV5-1
J gene: TRBJ2-5
CDR3 protein: CASSLWTSGDQETQYF
CDR3 DNA: TGCGCCAGCAGCTTGTGGACTAGCGGGGATCAAGAGACCCAGTACTTC

CDR3 length: 14
clone size: many
D gene: TRBD1
V gene: TRBV20-1
J gene: TRBJ1-6
CDR3 protein: CSASLGQNNSPLHF
CDR3 DNA: TGCAGTGCTAGTCTGGGACAGAATAATTCACCCCTCCACTTT